Listed here are 26 T cell receptor beta chains from one sample, sequenced in a study of CD8+ T cells in alopecia areata. Treatment here: oral pan-JAK inhibitor, 5-10 mg twice daily. As the sequencing template, cDNA was produced by extracting RNA and reverse transcribing it. Libraries were prepared by immunoSEQ multiplex PCR; TCRdb keeps only in-frame clonotypes and omits some of them. The table has more than 200,000 clones, 43% seen once. The sequencing here drew on CD4+ T cells sorted from blood, taken around week 37, from a patient treated with tofacitinib. The origin of the receptors is a human donor with alopecia areata.

This clone has more than one count but fewer than ten. The chain links TRBV2 to TRBJ2-1, with D tentatively TRBD2 (5 bases). The CDR3 is 14 amino acids. Between the trimmed V and J ends, which lost 7 bases and 7 bases, there was a span of 17 bases. Per the germline V gene, CDR1 is SNHLY and CDR2 is FYNNEI. CDR3 loop: CASTLLNTRNEQFF. The CDR3 region has the DNA TGTGCCAGCACCTTGCTGAACACTAGGAATGAGCAGTTCTTC.

Worth noting for this clone: An end of the junction differs from the germline gene, which may be a read error. The chain couples TRBV7-7 to TRBJ2-5; either TRBD1 or TRBD2 may supply D (5 bases each). Germline V gene sequence: CDR1 SSHAT, CDR2 FNYEAQ (reference sequence). The CDR3 extends over 13 amino acids. The CDR3: CASSMGPIETQYF. CDR3 coding DNA: TGTGCTAGCAGCATGGGACCAATAGAGACCCAGTACTTC.

This clone was counted a few times. The chain joins TRBV11-2 to TRBJ2-3, with 8 bases matching TRBD1. The CDR3 spans 16 residues. Trimming at V came to 3 bases and at J to 2 bases, leaving 7 bases not matched to a gene. Per the germline V gene, CDR1 is SGHAT and CDR2 is FQNNGV. DNA of the CDR3: TGTGCCAGCAGCTTCCAGGACAGGGCCCTCACAGATACGCAGTATTTT. Translation: CASSFQDRALTDTQYF.

This clone was picked up one time. The chain links TRBV6-6 to TRBJ2-7; TRBD2 is a possible D gene (5 bases). Germline V gene data show CDR1 as MNHNY and CDR2 as SVGAGI (reference sequence). The ends were cut back, 2 bases at V and 4 bases at J, with 18 bases in the middle. The CDR3 extends over 16 amino acids. The CDR3 loop reads CASSYPSPAGSYEQYF. The CDR3, as DNA: TGTGCCAGCAGTTACCCGTCGCCGGCGGGCAGTTACGAGCAGTACTTC.

The rearrangement joins TRBV29-1 to TRBJ2-3; 9 bases map to TRBD2. This CDR3 is 15 amino acids long. With 7 bases clipped from V and 4 bases from J, the junction kept 12 bases outside the gene matches. Germline V gives CDR1 SQVTM, CDR2 ANQGSEA. CDR3 region: CSARLAVPPPDTQYF. The CDR3 nucleotides are TGCAGCGCTCGACTAGCGGTCCCCCCCCCAGATACGCAGTATTTT.

The rearrangement uses TRBV27 and TRBJ1-2; TRBD1 matches 8 bases. The CDR3 length is 14 residues. With 3 bases clipped from V and 8 bases from J, the junction kept 8 bases outside the gene matches. Germline CDR1 and CDR2: MNHEY and SMNVEV (reference sequence). This CDR3 is CASSLDQGAGGYTF. The CDR3 nucleotides are TGTGCCAGCAGTTTGGATCAGGGGGCGGGAGGCTACACCTTC.

This clone showed up just a few times. J is TRBJ2-7 and V is TRBV29-1, with D possibly being TRBD2 (5 bases). Per the germline V gene, CDR1 is SQVTM and CDR2 is ANQGSEA. Trimming cost V 8 bases and J 3 bases, with 20 bases left between them. The CDR3 is made up of 14 amino acids. CDR3 sequence: CSTSGGRPGYEQYF. Here the CDR3 DNA reads TGCAGCACCAGCGGAGGCAGGCCCGGCTACGAGCAGTACTTC.

The chain links TRBV25-1 to TRBJ2-5; D possibly corresponds to TRBD2 (6 bases). Germline CDR1 reads MGHDK; CDR2 reads SYGVNS. V lost 3 bases, J lost 4 bases, and 12 bases lay in between. The CDR3 is made up of 14 amino acids. In nucleotides, the CDR3 is TGTGCCAGCAGTGATCCGGGGGTGGGAGAGACCCAGTACTTC. It yields the protein CASSDPGVGETQYF. Supplemented by reference TRBV25-1 and TRBJ2-5, the full variable domain reads EADIYQTPRYLVIGTGKKITLECSQTMGHDKMYWYQQDPGMELHLIHYSYGVNSTEKGDLSSESTVSRIRTEHFPLTLESARPSHTSQYLCASSDPGVGETQYFGPGTRLLVL.

There are a few counts of this clone. The genes are TRBV7-2 and TRBJ2-5; unclear D gene. This CDR3 region has 15 residues. The V gene's germline CDR1 is SGHTA and CDR2 FQGNSA. Trimming pared 1 base from V and 2 bases from J, leaving 11 bases between. DNA for the CDR3: TGTGCCAGCAGCTTAGATGTCGGCAGACAAGAGACCCAGTACTTC. The encoded protein is CASSLDVGRQETQYF.

The rearrangement uses TRBV5-1 and TRBJ2-7, with TRBD2 matching over 10 bases. The CDR3 is made up of 15 amino acids. The germline gives CDR1 SGHRS, CDR2 YFSETQ. Unmatched junction bases numbered 9, after V lost 5 bases and J lost 4 bases. As DNA, the CDR3 is TGCGCCAGCAGGCCGGCTAGCGGGAGTAGGTACGAGCAGTACTTC. Encoded protein: CASRPASGSRYEQYF.

This clone was observed a few times. This chain connects TRBV30 to TRBJ2-1; D is unclear. V gave up 3 bases and J gave up 7 bases, with 16 bases separating them. The germline V gene encodes CDR1 GTSNPN and CDR2 SVGIG (reference sequence). The CDR3 is made up of 14 amino acids. The CDR3 coding sequence is TGTGCCTGGAGGGCATATCAGGAAGGGAATGAGCAGTTCTTC. Amino acid sequence: CAWRAYQEGNEQFF.

This chain connects TRBV18 to TRBJ1-1; 7 nucleotides align to TRBD1. CDR1 is KGHSH, CDR2 LQKENI, per germline. This CDR3 spans 16 amino acids. V lost 3 bases to trimming and J lost 1 base; unmatched junction nucleotides: 8. DNA for the CDR3: TGTGCCAGCTCACCGATACAGGGGACGGGGAACACTGAAGCTTTCTTT. Translated, it gives CASSPIQGTGNTEAFF.

The DNA for the CDR3 is TGCGCCAGCAGCCCCGGACGACAGGGTCCTGAGCAGTTCTTC. As protein: CASSPGRQGPEQFF. The genes are TRBV5-1 and TRBJ2-1; 7 bases map to TRBD1. V shed 4 bases and J 9 bases; nucleotides not matched to a gene: 10. Per germline, CDR1 SGHRS and CDR2 YFSETQ. The CDR3 covers 14 residues.

This clone was observed a single time. The chain joins TRBV7-2 to TRBJ2-1, with TRBD2 identical over 10 bases. Per the germline V gene, CDR1 is SGHTA and CDR2 is FQGNSA. V shed 5 bases, J shed 0 bases, and the junction held 1 base outside the gene matches. The CDR3 runs to 15 residues. The CDR3 region has the DNA TGTGCCAGCAGCACTAGCGGGGCCTCCTACAATGAGCAGTTCTTC. Protein product: CASSTSGASYNEQFF.

This sequence joins TRBV29-1 and TRBJ1-2, with 7 positions matching TRBD1. Germline V CDR1 and CDR2: SQVTM, ANQGSEA. The ends lost 3 bases at V and 4 bases at J; junction bases unmatched: 5. This CDR3 comprises 13 residues. CDR3 loop: CSVETGTTYGYTF. The CDR3 DNA reads TGCAGCGTTGAGACAGGGACCACCTATGGCTACACCTTC. Drawing the rest from reference TRBV29-1 and TRBJ1-2, the complete variable domain is SAVISQKPSRDICQRGTSLTIQCQVDSQVTMMFWYRQQPGQSLTLIATANQGSEATYESGFVIDKFPISRPNLTFSTLTVSNMSPEDSSIYLCSVETGTTYGYTFGSGTRLTVV.

The chain is built from TRBV5-1 and TRBJ2-1; TRBD2 aligns across 16 bases. The length of the CDR3 is 19 residues. CDR1 and CDR2 (germline): SGHRS, YFSETQ. Germline trimming cut 0 bases from V and 8 bases from J; bases unmatched to any gene: 11. CDR3 bases: TGCGCCAGCAGCTTGGACGCGGGACTAGCGGGAGGGCATGGCGATGAGCAGTTCTTC. It yields the protein CASSLDAGLAGGHGDEQFF. The full variable domain, its missing parts supplied by reference TRBV5-1 and TRBJ2-1, is KAGVTQTPRYLIKTRGQQVTLSCSPISGHRSVSWYQQTPGQGLQFLFEYFSETQRNKGNFPGRFSGRQFSNSRSEMNVSTLELGDSALYLCASSLDAGLAGGHGDEQFFGPGTRLTVL.

The chain has TRBV4-2 and TRBJ2-5; D not resolved. Trimming cost V 3 bases and J 4 bases, with 12 bases left between them. Germline V gene data show CDR1 as LGHNA and CDR2 as YNFKEQ. The CDR3 is made up of 14 amino acids. CDR3 residues: CASSHNGRIETQYF. The CDR3 DNA reads TGTGCCAGCAGCCACAACGGACGGATAGAGACCCAGTACTTC.

The V call is TRBV5-1, the J call TRBJ2-1, with TRBD2 matching over 8 bases. CDR3 length: 16 residues. Germline V gene sequence: CDR1 SGHRS, CDR2 YFSETQ. Germline trimming cut 4 bases from V and 1 base from J; bases unmatched to any gene: 7. Here the CDR3 DNA reads TGCGCCAGCAGCCGAGCGGGGGACGGGTCCTACAATGAGCAGTTCTTC. Translating gives CASSRAGDGSYNEQFF.

The CDR3 here is CASSDGRPPHEQYF. In nucleotides, the CDR3 is TGTGCCAGCAGTGACGGACGGCCCCCACACGAGCAGTACTTC. The V and J genes are TRBV2 and TRBJ2-7; no clear D gene. This CDR3 contains 14 residues. The germline CDR1 and CDR2 sequences are SNHLY and FYNNEI. Trimming removed 3 bases from V and 5 bases from J, with 14 bases in between.

The rearrangement links TRBV10-3 to TRBJ1-2; TRBD1 aligns across 10 bases. CDR1 and CDR2 from the germline V gene are ENHRY and SYGVKD. The CDR3 loop spans 13 amino acids. Trimming removed 7 bases from V and 6 bases from J; junction bases left unmatched: 5. DNA for the CDR3: TGTGCCATCACAGGGGACAGGGGACATGGCTACACCTTC. This encodes CAITGDRGHGYTF.

The chain couples TRBV7-7 to TRBJ2-2, with a possible D match to TRBD2 (5 bases). The CDR3 length is 15 residues. The V gene's germline CDR1 is SSHAT and CDR2 FNYEAQ (reference sequence). V lost 5 bases, J lost 0 bases, and 10 bases lay in between. For the CDR3, the DNA is TGTGCCAGCAGCCGGAGCGGATCGAACACCGGGGAGCTGTTTTTT. Protein product: CASSRSGSNTGELFF.

This rearrangement joins TRBV15 to TRBJ1-4; the D is unclear. Germline CDR1 and CDR2: LNHNV and YYDKDF (reference sequence). V was clipped by 4 bases and J by 4 bases, with 10 bases between them. The CDR3 is 14 residues long. DNA for the CDR3: TGTGCCACCAGCATTGGGTGGGGTAATGAAAAACTGTTTTTT. Amino acid sequence: CATSIGWGNEKLFF.

This clone was observed a few times. The chain has TRBV6-6 and TRBJ2-3; D gene uncertain. Trimming removed 2 bases from V and 0 bases from J, with 9 bases in between. This CDR3 spans 15 amino acids. Germline loops: CDR1 MNHNY, CDR2 SVGAGI (reference sequence). The CDR3 protein is CASSYRRISTDTQYF. The DNA for the CDR3 is TGTGCCAGCAGTTACCGAAGAATTAGCACAGATACGCAGTATTTT.

This clone has more than one count but fewer than ten. The chain is built from TRBV19 and TRBJ2-5; unclear D gene. Germline V CDR1 and CDR2: LNHDA, SQIVND (reference sequence). This CDR3 has 11 amino acids. V lost 10 bases and J lost 4, with 10 bases in between. CDR3 in DNA: TGTGCCACCGCACAGAGAGAGACCCAGTACTTC. This translates into CATAQRETQYF.

V and J are TRBV29-1 and TRBJ2-1; weak D call: TRBD2 (5 bases). CDR3 length: 15 amino acids. The ends were cut back, 3 bases at V and 9 bases at J, with 21 bases in the middle. CDR1 is SQVTM, CDR2 ANQGSEA, per germline. The CDR3 nucleotides read TGCAGCGTTGATGGCCCCCGAGGGCTGATATCTGAGCAGTTCTTC. Translation: CSVDGPRGLISEQFF.

This chain links TRBV6-5 with TRBJ2-1; D gene ambiguous. With 4 bases removed from V and 6 bases from J, the gap between germline ends came to 16 bases. From germline, CDR1 is MNHEY and CDR2 SVGAGI. The CDR3 spans 15 residues. The CDR3 bases are TGTGCCAGCAGTTTCCTCCCCGGCCCGGGCAATGAGCAGTTCTTC. It specifies CASSFLPGPGNEQFF.